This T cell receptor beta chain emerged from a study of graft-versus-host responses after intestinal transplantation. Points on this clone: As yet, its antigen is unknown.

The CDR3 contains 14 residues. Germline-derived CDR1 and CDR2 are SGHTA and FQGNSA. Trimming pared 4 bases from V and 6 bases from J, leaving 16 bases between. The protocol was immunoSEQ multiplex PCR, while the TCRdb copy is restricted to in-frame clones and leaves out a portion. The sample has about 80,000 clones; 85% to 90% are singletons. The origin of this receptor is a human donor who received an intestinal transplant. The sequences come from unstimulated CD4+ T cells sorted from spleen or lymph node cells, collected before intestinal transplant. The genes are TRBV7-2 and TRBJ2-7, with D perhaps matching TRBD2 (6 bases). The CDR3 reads CASSSGGSRTEQYF. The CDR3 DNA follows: TGTGCCAGCAGCTCCGGGGGATCGCGTACCGAGCAGTACTTC. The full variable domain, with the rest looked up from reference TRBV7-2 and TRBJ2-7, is GAGVSQSPSNKVTEKGKDVELRCDPISGHTALYWYRQSLGQGLEFLIYFQGNSAPDKSGLPSDRFSAERTGGSVSTLTIQRTQQEDSAVYLCASSSGGSRTEQYFGPGTRLTVT.